The 29 T cell receptor beta chains presented below share a single source sample, sequenced in a study of T cell changes during pregnancy in multiple sclerosis. Measured with immunoSEQ multiplex PCR; TCRdb has only the in-frame clones, and not every one. The data show approximately 44,000 clones, about 90% seen once. The sequences come from CD4+ T cells from peripheral blood mononuclear cells, collected in the third trimester of pregnancy. The receptors originated from a female donor with multiple sclerosis, enrolled in a pregnancy study.

V gene TRBV7-2 combines with J gene TRBJ2-5; a weak D match, TRBD1 (6 bases). The CDR3 is 16 amino acids. The V end was cut by 5 bases, the J end by 1 base, with 17 bases between. Germline V lookup: CDR1 SGHTA, CDR2 FQGNSA. DNA of the CDR3: TGTGCCAGCAGCATACAGGGCGGATTATCCCAAGAGACCCAGTACTTC. It specifies CASSIQGGLSQETQYF.

The V gene is TRBV9, the J gene TRBJ2-1; 10 nucleotides match TRBD2. The length of the CDR3 is 15 residues. V lost 4 bases to trimming and J lost 2 bases; unmatched junction nucleotides: 3. Looked up from germline, CDR1 is SGDLS and CDR2 is YYNGEE. The CDR3 DNA follows: TGTGCCAGCAGCCAAGGACTAGCGGCCTACAATGAGCAGTTCTTC. This gives the protein CASSQGLAAYNEQFF.

This clone was seen just once. The chain combines TRBV7-8 with TRBJ1-1; 8 nucleotides align to TRBD1. The length of the CDR3 is 15 residues. The V gene's germline CDR1 is SGHVS and CDR2 FQNEAQ. V trimming: 1 base; J trimming: 4 bases; junction bases outside the gene matches: 5. CDR3 in amino acids: CASSLDGQGGTEAFF. CDR3 in DNA: TGTGCCAGCAGCTTAGACGGACAGGGAGGCACTGAAGCTTTCTTT.

The V gene is TRBV10-1, the J gene TRBJ1-5; the D gene is possibly TRBD1 (6 bases). V was shortened by 6 bases and J by 3 bases, with 9 bases between the two germline ends. Germline assignment: CDR1 WNHNN and CDR2 SYGVQD (reference sequence). This CDR3 is built from 13 residues. CDR3: CASRRGYNQPQHF. The CDR3 DNA is TGCGCCAGCAGAAGGGGGTACAATCAGCCCCAGCATTTT.

The chain combines TRBV6-4 with TRBJ2-3; 13 bases match TRBD2. Germline CDR1 reads MRHNA; CDR2 reads SNTAGT. The CDR3 runs to 17 residues. V shed 6 bases, J shed 0 bases, and the junction held 6 bases outside the gene matches. The CDR3 nucleotides are TGTGCCAGCAGAAAGACTAGCGGGAGGACAAGCACAGATACGCAGTATTTT. Protein sequence: CASRKTSGRTSTDTQYF.

The gene calls are TRBV25-1 and TRBJ1-1; the D is unclear. Germline CDR1 is MGHDK and CDR2 is SYGVNS. V shed 4 bases and J shed 5 bases, with 11 bases lying between them. The CDR3 is 13 amino acids. CDR3 protein: CASSVVEGTEAFF. The CDR3 nucleotides are TGTGCCAGCAGTGTGGTGGAGGGAACTGAAGCTTTCTTT.

The chain combines TRBV6-5 with TRBJ1-4; TRBD1 is a possible D gene (6 bases). This CDR3 has 14 amino acids. Germline-derived CDR1 and CDR2 are MNHEY and SVGAGI. Trimming removed 6 bases at V and 4 bases at J, with 12 bases between. Here the CDR3 reads CASRKTGINEKLFF. The CDR3 bases are TGTGCCAGCAGGAAGACAGGAATTAATGAAAAACTGTTTTTT.

This clone was seen more than once but under ten times. The chain recombines TRBV11-2 with TRBJ2-7; 11 positions agree with TRBD2. Germline trimming cut 1 base from V and 3 bases from J; bases unmatched to any gene: 5. The length of the CDR3 is 16 residues. The germline V gene has CDR1 SGHAT and CDR2 FQNNGV. DNA for the CDR3: TGTGCCAGCAGCTTAGGATTAGCGGGAGGGCTCTACGAGCAGTACTTC. It translates to CASSLGLAGGLYEQYF.

This clone appeared a single time. The chain joins TRBV7-2 to TRBJ1-2; the D gene is possibly TRBD1 (6 bases). This CDR3 comprises 15 residues. In germline, CDR1 is SGHTA, CDR2 FQGNSA. V dropped 6 bases and J dropped 0 bases, with 14 bases sitting between them. CDR3 protein: CASSRTQGANYGYTF. CDR3 nucleotide sequence: TGTGCCAGCAGTCGTACACAGGGAGCTAACTATGGCTACACCTTC. Full variable domain (missing parts from reference TRBV7-2 and TRBJ1-2): GAGVSQSPSNKVTEKGKDVELRCDPISGHTALYWYRQSLGQGLEFLIYFQGNSAPDKSGLPSDRFSAERTGGSVSTLTIQRTQQEDSAVYLCASSRTQGANYGYTFGSGTRLTVV.

The chain employs TRBV5-6 and TRBJ2-3, with TRBD1 identical over 8 bases. CDR1 and CDR2 (germline): SGHDT, YYEEEE. The CDR3 consists of 16 residues. V trimming: 4 bases; J trimming: 3 bases; junction bases outside the gene matches: 10. This CDR3 is CASSRRTGIRTDTQYF. The CDR3 DNA follows: TGTGCCAGCAGCAGACGGACAGGGATTAGGACAGATACGCAGTATTTT. Filled out from reference TRBV5-6 and TRBJ2-3, the complete variable domain reads DAGVTQSPTHLIKTRGQQVTLRCSPKSGHDTVSWYQQALGQGPQFIFQYYEEEERQRGNFPDRFSGHQFPNYSSELNVNALLLGDSALYLCASSRRTGIRTDTQYFGPGTRLTVL.

This CDR3 reads CARSLVEDPPKNYEQYF. The CDR3 bases are TGTGCCAGAAGCTTGGTTGAGGATCCGCCAAAAAACTACGAGCAGTACTTC. V and J are TRBV5-3 and TRBJ2-7; D gene uncertain. TRBV5-3 is filed as an ORF, its function uncertain. Trimming removed 0 bases from V and 3 bases from J, with 19 bases in between. This CDR3 comprises 17 residues.

V gene TRBV27 combines with J gene TRBJ2-5, with 11 bases that match TRBD2. Germline lookup yields CDR1 MNHEY and CDR2 SMNVEV (reference sequence). Germline trimming cut 2 bases from V and 1 base from J; bases unmatched to any gene: 6. The CDR3 sequence is 17 residues long. CDR3 nucleotide sequence: TGTGCCAGCAGTTTAAACCGGACTAGCGGGCCCCAAGAGACCCAGTACTTC. It encodes CASSLNRTSGPQETQYF.

The rearrangement links TRBV7-9 to TRBJ1-2; D remains ambiguous. The CDR3 runs to 13 residues. The V gene lost 1 base and the J gene lost 6 bases, with 9 bases spanning the gap. CDR1 SEHNR and CDR2 FQNEAQ come from the germline V gene (reference sequence). CDR3 region: CASSLGGSDGYTF. The CDR3 region has the DNA TGTGCCAGCAGCTTAGGAGGGAGTGATGGCTACACCTTC.

This chain joins TRBV18 and TRBJ2-1; 9 nucleotides align to TRBD2. The J segment lost 6 bases and the V segment lost 4 bases, leaving 7 bases of the junction unmatched. Germline assignment: CDR1 KGHSH and CDR2 LQKENI. The CDR3 has 15 amino acids. The CDR3, as DNA: TGTGCCAGCTCACAAATAGCGGGGGTGGCCAATGAGCAGTTCTTC. This sequence encodes CASSQIAGVANEQFF.

The CDR3 loop is CASRPFNGRTSTDTQYF. CDR3 nucleotide sequence: TGTGCCAGCAGGCCTTTTAACGGGAGGACAAGCACAGATACGCAGTATTTT. The chain uses TRBV6-4 and TRBJ2-3; 7 bases fit TRBD2. The CDR3 contains 17 residues. CDR1 and CDR2 (germline): MRHNA, SNTAGT. Unmatched junction bases numbered 12, after V lost 6 bases and J lost 0 bases.

The chain recombines TRBV11-2 with TRBJ2-5; 7 bases agree with TRBD1. Germline assignment: CDR1 SGHAT and CDR2 FQNNGV. With 6 bases clipped from V and 2 bases from J, the junction kept 9 bases outside the gene matches. The CDR3 spans 15 residues. The CDR3 loop reads CASRDEWDRQETQYF. Written as DNA, the CDR3 is TGTGCCAGCAGGGATGAATGGGACAGACAAGAGACCCAGTACTTC.

The V gene is TRBV6-5, the J gene TRBJ1-5; TRBD1 is a possible D gene (5 bases). The CDR3 runs to 13 residues. The germline V gene encodes CDR1 MNHEY and CDR2 SVGAGI. Trimming took off 5 bases at V and 6 bases at J, with 11 bases between the two ends. CDR3: CASSTGLSQPQHF. The CDR3 region has the DNA TGTGCCAGCAGTACAGGTCTGAGTCAGCCCCAGCATTTT.

The V and J genes are TRBV11-1 and TRBJ1-1, with D possibly matching TRBD1 (5 bases). CDR1 and CDR2 (germline): SGHAT, FQDESV (reference sequence). V was cut by 1 base and J by 7 bases, with 10 bases left in between. CDR3 length equals 13 residues. The CDR3 here is CASSLGRTGEAFF. DNA of the CDR3: TGTGCCAGCAGCTTAGGGAGAACAGGTGAAGCTTTCTTT.

The chain carries TRBV18 and TRBJ2-7, with D maybe TRBD1 (5 bases). Germline CDR1 reads KGHSH; CDR2 reads LQKENI. CDR3 length: 15 amino acids. Trimming removed 3 bases from V and 0 bases from J, with 12 bases in between. CDR3 in amino acids: CASSPGQGSSYEQYF. As DNA, the CDR3 is TGTGCCAGCTCACCGGGGCAGGGTAGCTCCTACGAGCAGTACTTC.

V and J are TRBV10-3 and TRBJ2-1, with 12 bases identical to TRBD2. The CDR3 has 15 amino acids. Germline loops: CDR1 ENHRY, CDR2 SYGVKD. J was trimmed by 6 bases and V by 4 bases; bases with no gene match: 4. DNA of the CDR3: TGTGCCATCAGTGCGGCTAGCGGGAGGGGCAATGAGCAGTTCTTC. It is translated as CAISAASGRGNEQFF.

The chain links TRBV28 to TRBJ1-3; D possibly corresponds to TRBD1 (5 bases). The V gene lost 5 bases and the J gene lost 4 bases, with 18 bases spanning the gap. This CDR3 is 16 amino acids long. CDR1 and CDR2 from the germline V gene are MDHEN and SYDVKM. The CDR3 DNA follows: TGTGCCAGCAGTCCCGTATGGGTGGGGGGAGGAAACACCATATATTTT. Its protein is CASSPVWVGGGNTIYF.

The rearrangement uses TRBV18 and TRBJ2-3; perhaps TRBD2 as D (5 bases). With 2 bases removed from V and 5 bases from J, the gap between germline ends came to 11 bases. The CDR3 is 14 amino acids. Germline loops: CDR1 KGHSH, CDR2 LQKENI. CDR3 bases: TGTGCCAGCTCACCAGATCTAGCAGGAGATACGCAGTATTTT. It translates to CASSPDLAGDTQYF.

The CDR3 protein is CASSILSGTPYNEQFF. The CDR3 region has the DNA TGTGCCAGTAGTATCCTTAGCGGGACTCCCTACAATGAGCAGTTCTTC. The chain is built from TRBV19 and TRBJ2-1; 8 nucleotides match TRBD2. V dropped 3 bases and J dropped 2; count of bases not matched to a gene: 6. The germline V gene has CDR1 LNHDA and CDR2 SQIVND (reference sequence). This CDR3 has 16 amino acids.

V gene TRBV11-3 combines with J gene TRBJ2-1; D not resolved. There are 10 residues in the CDR3. V was clipped by 2 bases and J by 12 bases, with 5 bases between them. Germline CDR1 and CDR2: SGHNT and YENEEA. Here the CDR3 DNA reads TGTGCCAGCAGCTTACTACCGCAGTTCTTC. Residues: CASSLLPQFF.

V usage is TRBV6-7 and J usage is TRBJ2-3; a weak D match, TRBD2 (5 bases). TRBV6-7 is sorted into the ORF group, with uncertain function. The CDR3 is 15 amino acids. The ends were cut back, 5 bases at V and 2 bases at J, with 14 bases in the middle. The CDR3 DNA reads as TGTGCCAGCAGTCCTCTGCGGGCTGACACAGATACGCAGTATTTT. It yields the protein CASSPLRADTDTQYF.

The chain recombines TRBV6-6 with TRBJ2-2; D not resolved. The length of the CDR3 is 14 residues. The V gene lost 5 bases and the J gene lost 5 bases, with 12 bases spanning the gap. Germline V gives CDR1 MNHNY, CDR2 SVGAGI (reference sequence). The CDR3 protein is CASSARLPTGELFF. The CDR3 DNA follows: TGTGCCAGCAGTGCCCGACTGCCAACCGGGGAGCTGTTTTTT.

This clone occurred once. The chain is built from TRBV28 and TRBJ2-4; TRBD1 is a possible D gene (6 bases). CDR1 and CDR2 (germline): MDHEN, SYDVKM. This CDR3 has 16 amino acids. V lost 4 bases to trimming and J lost 0 bases, with 13 bases between them. The CDR3 DNA reads TGTGCCAGCAGTTACCGCGGACAGTTAGCCAAAAACATTCAGTACTTC. Its protein product is CASSYRGQLAKNIQYF.

The chain has TRBV19 and TRBJ2-4; 8 bases line up with TRBD2. The junction had 13 bases not matched to a gene; V was cut back by 3 bases and J by 6 bases. CDR1 LNHDA and CDR2 SQIVND come from the germline V gene (reference sequence). The CDR3 extends over 17 amino acids. CDR3 protein: CASSMVAERGSRNIQYF. DNA for the CDR3: TGTGCCAGTAGTATGGTAGCCGAGCGGGGGTCCCGAAACATTCAGTACTTC. Looking up the rest from reference TRBV19 and TRBJ2-4 gives the full variable domain: DGGITQSPKYLFRKEGQNVTLSCEQNLNHDAMYWYRQDPGQGLRLIYYSQIVNDFQKGDIAEGYSVSREKKESFPLTVTSAQKNPTAFYLCASSMVAERGSRNIQYFGAGTRLSVL.

V usage is TRBV18 and J usage is TRBJ2-2; 8 bases are a match to TRBD2. The V gene end was trimmed by 3 bases and the J gene end by 5 bases; junction bases not matched to a gene: 11. This CDR3 comprises 17 residues. Germline CDR1 is KGHSH and CDR2 is LQKENI. CDR3 protein: CASSPLPPGLGTGELFF. For the CDR3, the DNA is TGTGCCAGCTCACCTCTACCCCCGGGACTAGGGACCGGGGAGCTGTTTTTT.